This T cell receptor beta chain was observed in a study of cytomegalovirus exposure and HLA in healthy donors. The CDR3 sequence is 14 residues long. J gave up 3 bases and V 5 bases, and 4 bases lay outside the gene matches. Germline V gene data show CDR1 as SGHTA and CDR2 as FQGNSA. As for the donors, each was a healthy bone marrow donor. This clone was counted once. PCR primers comprised 60 Vbeta and 13 Jbeta primers. Using immunoSEQ multiplex PCR, the repertoire was profiled, and TCRdb retains in-frame clones only, with some absent. The sample lists 65,000 to 85,000 clones, just over 75% seen once, with roughly 3.2% in the top ten.

This chain links TRBV7-2 with TRBJ2-4; TRBD2 matches at 7 bases. This receptor was taken from a man in his forties or fifties in good health and CMV-seropositive. Sequenced sample: PBMCs. For the CDR3, the DNA is TGTGCCAGCAGCCCACGGGGGGTCAAAAACATTCAGTACTTC. Translating it yields CASSPRGVKNIQYF.